The entry that follows covers one T cell receptor (beta chain) sequence. Per the study methods: Estimation of nucleated cell counts relied on the amplification of reference gene primers. Profiling relied on immunoSEQ multiplex PCR, and the TCRdb table lists in-frame clones only, not all of them. The DNA was the basis for D and trimming; V, J and clone size are from that table. The sample has about 180,000 clones; 80% to 90% are singletons. The record originates from a study of blood T cell repertoires in COVID-19. Across the whole study: Acute and convalescent COVID-19 samples came from the United States, Italy and Spain. Sources were T cells, B-cell-depleted T cells, or PBMCs; the material itself was cDNA or gDNA.

V gave up 1 base and J gave up 0 bases; unmatched junction bases: 16. Per the germline V gene, CDR1 is PRHDT and CDR2 is FYEKMQ (reference sequence). The CDR3 loop spans 20 amino acids. The chain employs TRBV13 and TRBJ2-3; 7 positions match TRBD2. This TCR derives from a man in his 70s with active or convalescent COVID-19. Sequencing used peripheral blood. CDR3 bases: TGTGCCAGCAGCTTAGCCGGGGGGAGGGGCCTGTTCACTAGCACAGATACGCAGTATTTT. This translates into CASSLAGGRGLFTSTDTQYF. Together with reference TRBV13 and TRBJ2-3, the CDR3 gives the full variable domain: AAGVIQSPRHLIKEKRETATLKCYPIPRHDTVYWYQQGPGQDPQFLISFYEKMQSDKGSIPDRFSAQQFSDYHSELNMSSLELGDSALYFCASSLAGGRGLFTSTDTQYFGPGTRLTVL.